This T cell receptor beta chain is from a study of control samples from healthy donors and cancer patients (dated by TCRdb to the early 2020s). Details on this clone: Its antigen specificity is not known. Base-call qualities are not available, and no considerably larger clone is one nucleotide away.

The germline V gene (reference sequence) specifies LGHDT as CDR1 and YNNKEL as CDR2. The CDR3 measures 14 amino acids from cysteine to phenylalanine. Only the CDR3 DNA is retained, 42 bases long and in frame from the first base. V is cut by 0 bases and J by 4 bases, and the space between the germline ends is 9 bases. The library was made by the immunoSEQ multiplex PCR assay. The table was pulled from immuneACCESS by TCRdb, which kept in-frame rearrangements only. Such tables lose some clones; where checked, under half of the loss comes from unresolved V genes, and the rest has no known cause. The sample table lists about 75,000 clones, 94% of them with a count of one. Of the sample, under 7.5% falls within the top ten clones.

Sample: blood. Recombination joined TRBV3-1 (or the pseudogene TRBV3-2) with TRBJ1-2, with no confident D gene call. The TCR sequence derives from a woman in her thirties or forties in good health. The CDR3 region has the sequence CASSQEGHGYGYTF. Read as DNA, the sequence is TGTGCCAGCAGCCAAGAAGGTCACGGCTATGGCTACACCTTC.